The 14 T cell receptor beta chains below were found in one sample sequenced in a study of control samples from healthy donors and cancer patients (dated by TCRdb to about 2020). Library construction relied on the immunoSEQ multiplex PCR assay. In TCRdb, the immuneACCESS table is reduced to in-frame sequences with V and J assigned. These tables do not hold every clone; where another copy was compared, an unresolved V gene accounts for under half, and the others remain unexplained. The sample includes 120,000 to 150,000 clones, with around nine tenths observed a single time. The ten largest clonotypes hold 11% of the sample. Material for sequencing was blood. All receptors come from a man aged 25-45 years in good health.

The CDR3 loop is CASSPWAQGNTGELFF. The CDR3 bases are TGTGCCAGCTCACCATGGGCCCAGGGGAACACCGGGGAGCTGTTTTTT. V is TRBV18 and J is TRBJ2-2, with D maybe TRBD1 (5 bases). CDR3 length: 16 amino acids. V lost 2 bases to trimming and J lost 1 base, with 11 bases between them. Germline-derived CDR1 and CDR2 are KGHSH and LQKENI. Full variable domain (remainder filled in from reference TRBV18 and TRBJ2-2): NAGVMQNPRHLVRRRGQEARLRCSPMKGHSHVYWYRQLPEEGLKFMVYLQKENIIDESGMPKERFSAEFPKEGPSILRIQQVVRGDSAAYFCASSPWAQGNTGELFFGEGSRLTVL.

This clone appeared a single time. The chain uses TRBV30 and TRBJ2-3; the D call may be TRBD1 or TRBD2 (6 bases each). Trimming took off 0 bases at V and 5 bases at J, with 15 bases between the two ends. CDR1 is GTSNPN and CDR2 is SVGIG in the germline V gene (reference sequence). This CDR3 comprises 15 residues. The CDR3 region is CAWSVGGLAGDTQYF. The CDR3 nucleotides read TGTGCCTGGAGTGTAGGGGGACTGGCGGGAGATACGCAGTATTTT. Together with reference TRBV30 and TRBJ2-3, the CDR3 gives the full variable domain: SQTIHQWPATLVQPVGSPLSLECTVEGTSNPNLYWYRQAAGRGLQLLFYSVGIGQISSEVPQNLSASRPQDRQFILSSKKLLLSDSGFYLCAWSVGGLAGDTQYFGPGTRLTVL.

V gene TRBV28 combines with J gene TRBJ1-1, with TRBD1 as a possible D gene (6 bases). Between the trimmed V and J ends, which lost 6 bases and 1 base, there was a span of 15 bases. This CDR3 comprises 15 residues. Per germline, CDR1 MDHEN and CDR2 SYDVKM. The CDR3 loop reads CASRVEDRANTEAFF. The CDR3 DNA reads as TGTGCCAGCAGGGTTGAGGACAGAGCGAACACTGAAGCTTTCTTT.

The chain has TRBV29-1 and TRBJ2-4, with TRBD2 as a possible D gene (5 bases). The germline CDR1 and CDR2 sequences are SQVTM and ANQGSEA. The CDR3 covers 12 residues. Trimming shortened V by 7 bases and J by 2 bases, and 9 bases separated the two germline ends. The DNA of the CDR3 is TGCAGCGCCCGGGAATCCAAAAACATTCAGTACTTC. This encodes CSARESKNIQYF.

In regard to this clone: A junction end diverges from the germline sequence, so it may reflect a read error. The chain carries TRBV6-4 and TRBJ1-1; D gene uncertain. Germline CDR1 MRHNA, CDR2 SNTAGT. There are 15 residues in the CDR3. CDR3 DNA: TGTGCCAGCAGCCCCCAAGGAGAGGCGAACACTGAAACTTTCTTT. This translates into CASSPQGEANTETFF.

The CDR3 DNA follows: TGTGCCAGCAGCTTCGGGGGAGAGGAAAAACTGTTTTTT. This gives the protein CASSFGGEEKLFF. J is TRBJ1-4 and V is TRBV7-9, with D possibly TRBD1 on 5 matching bases. Germline values: CDR1 SEHNR, CDR2 FQNEAQ (reference sequence). CDR3 length: 13 amino acids. V was pared by 3 bases and J by 8 bases, with 10 bases between.

The CDR3 DNA follows: TGTGCCAGCGGATTGCTAGCGGCGAACACCGGGGAGCTGTTTTTT. This codes for CASGLLAANTGELFF. The chain joins TRBV28 to TRBJ2-2, with TRBD2 identical over 7 bases. The CDR3 covers 15 residues. CDR1 is MDHEN and CDR2 is SYDVKM in the germline V gene. V gave up 8 bases and J gave up 0 bases; unmatched junction bases: 6.

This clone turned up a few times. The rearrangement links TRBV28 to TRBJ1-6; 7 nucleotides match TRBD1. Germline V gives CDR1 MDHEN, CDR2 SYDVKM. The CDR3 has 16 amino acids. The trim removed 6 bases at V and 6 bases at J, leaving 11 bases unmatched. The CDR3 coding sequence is TGTGCCAGCAGCACTTTTAGGGGACAGATTAATTCACCCCTCCACTTT. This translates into CASSTFRGQINSPLHF.

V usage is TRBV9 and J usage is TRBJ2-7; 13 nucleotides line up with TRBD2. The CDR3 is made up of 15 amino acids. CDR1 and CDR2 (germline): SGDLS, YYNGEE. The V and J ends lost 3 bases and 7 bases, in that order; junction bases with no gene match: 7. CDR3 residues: CASSASPGLAGEQYF. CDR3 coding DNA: TGTGCCAGCAGCGCGTCGCCGGGACTAGCGGGAGAGCAGTACTTC.

The CDR3 DNA sequence: TGTGCCAGCAGCCGGACTAGCGGCTGGGAGACCCAGTACTTC. Its protein is CASSRTSGWETQYF. J is TRBJ2-5 and V is TRBV11-3; 10 bases agree with TRBD2. The CDR3 has 14 residues. CDR1 and CDR2 (germline): SGHNT, YENEEA. Trimming cost V 5 bases and J 5 bases; bases outside gene matches: 5.

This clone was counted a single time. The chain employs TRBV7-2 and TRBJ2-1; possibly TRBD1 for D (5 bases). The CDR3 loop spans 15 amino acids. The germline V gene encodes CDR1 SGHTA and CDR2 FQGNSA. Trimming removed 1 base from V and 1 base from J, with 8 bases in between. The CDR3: CASSLGAGSYNEQFF. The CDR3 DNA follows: TGTGCCAGCAGCTTAGGGGCAGGGTCCTACAATGAGCAGTTCTTC.

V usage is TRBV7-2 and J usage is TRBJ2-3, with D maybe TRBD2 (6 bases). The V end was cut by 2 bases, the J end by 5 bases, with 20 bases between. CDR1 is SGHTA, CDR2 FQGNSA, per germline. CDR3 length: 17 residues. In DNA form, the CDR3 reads TGTGCCAGCAGCTTAAGGTCGGCGGGGCTTCCACGAGATACGCAGTATTTT. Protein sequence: CASSLRSAGLPRDTQYF.

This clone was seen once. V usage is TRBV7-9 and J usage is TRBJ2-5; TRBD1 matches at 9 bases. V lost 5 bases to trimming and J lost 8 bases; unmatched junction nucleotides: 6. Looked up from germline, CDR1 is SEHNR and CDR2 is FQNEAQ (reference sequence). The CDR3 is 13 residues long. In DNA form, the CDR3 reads TGTGCCAGCAGCCGGGACAGGGTGGGAACCCAGTACTTC. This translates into CASSRDRVGTQYF.

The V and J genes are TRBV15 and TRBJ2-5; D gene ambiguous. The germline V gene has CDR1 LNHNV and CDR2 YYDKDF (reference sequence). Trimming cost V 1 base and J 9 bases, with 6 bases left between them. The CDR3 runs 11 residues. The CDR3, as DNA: TGTGCCACCAGCAGAGCTGACTCCCAGTACTTC. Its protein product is CATSRADSQYF.